The 10 T cell receptor beta chains listed next were all sequenced from one sample in a study of T-cell reconstitution after alpha-beta-depleted transplantation in children. A library of TCRbeta sequences, prepared with unique molecular identifiers, was generated. TCRdb ran MiXCR on the PCR reads and lists one entry per CDR3 protein. The sample contains some 78,000 distinct CDR3 sequences, 13% to 15% of which appear only once. Material: PBMCs, mostly from graft donor cells, obtained 180 days after TCRalphabeta/CD19-depleted stem cell transplant. These receptors all come from a male patient aged 2 to 10 who had a stem cell transplant for acute lymphoblastic leukemia, so the T cells may come from the graft donor.

J is TRBJ1-4 and V is TRBV5-1, with D possibly TRBD1 on 6 matching bases. From germline, CDR1 is SGHRS and CDR2 YFSETQ. Deletions cut 3 bases from V and 3 bases from J, with 9 bases between. The CDR3 is made up of 14 amino acids. The CDR3: CASSSQGPNEKLFF. The DNA of the CDR3 is TGCGCCAGCAGCTCGCAGGGGCCTAATGAAAAACTGTTTTTT.

The chain combines TRBV25-1 with TRBJ2-7; D is uncertain. Trimming shortened V by 5 bases and J by 3 bases, and 5 bases separated the two germline ends. CDR3 length: 11 residues. CDR1 and CDR2 from the germline V gene are MGHDK and SYGVNS. In DNA form, the CDR3 reads TGTGCCAGCAGTCGTATCTACGAGCAGTACTTC. Its protein is CASSRIYEQYF.

The chain couples TRBV5-1 to TRBJ2-1; TRBD1 aligns across 8 bases. CDR1 SGHRS and CDR2 YFSETQ come from the germline V gene. With V trimmed by 2 bases and J by 5 bases, 6 bases remained unmatched. The CDR3 has 15 amino acids. The CDR3 nucleotides are TGCGCCAGCAGCTTCCGACAGGGGCCAAACAATGAGCAGTTCTTC. Translating gives CASSFRQGPNNEQFF.

V gene TRBV27 combines with J gene TRBJ1-1, with 11 positions matching TRBD1. Germline V gene sequence: CDR1 MNHEY, CDR2 SMNVEV (reference sequence). The CDR3 contains 14 residues. With V trimmed by 4 bases and J by 7 bases, 5 bases remained unmatched. The CDR3: CASSSTGTGGEAFF. The DNA of the CDR3 is TGTGCCAGCAGTTCGACCGGGACAGGGGGTGAAGCTTTCTTT.

This clonotype was observed many times. The chain uses TRBV10-3 and TRBJ1-1, with 9 bases aligning to TRBD1. The CDR3 length is 13 residues. The germline gives CDR1 ENHRY, CDR2 SYGVKD. V lost 5 bases and J lost 3; bases outside the gene matches: 1. CDR3 DNA: TGTGCCATCAGTAGACAGGGGGACACTGAAGCTTTCTTT. Translated: CAISRQGDTEAFF.

This clonotype was seen repeatedly, ten times or more. V usage is TRBV7-2 and J usage is TRBJ2-1; no definite D call. Between the trimmed V and J ends, which lost 4 bases and 2 bases, there was a span of 12 bases. Germline V gene lookup returns CDR1 SGHTA and CDR2 FQGNSA. CDR3 length equals 15 residues. Written as DNA, the CDR3 is TGTGCCAGCAGCTCCGCGTCTAAGCCCTACAATGAGCAGTTCTTC. Protein product: CASSSASKPYNEQFF.

This clonotype was seen a few times. This rearrangement joins TRBV20-1 to TRBJ2-1, with 7 positions matching TRBD2. Germline trimming cut 0 bases from V and 4 bases from J; bases unmatched to any gene: 9. CDR3 length: 16 amino acids. Germline CDR1 reads DFQATT; CDR2 reads SNEGSKA (reference sequence). CDR3 bases: TGCAGTGCTAGAGATCGGGGCGGGAGAGTATACAATGAGCAGTTCTTC. Encoded protein: CSARDRGGRVYNEQFF.

V usage is TRBV12-3 or TRBV12-4 and J usage is TRBJ2-4, with D possibly being TRBD1 (6 bases). The CDR3 runs to 12 residues. The ends were cut back, 7 bases at V and 9 bases at J, with 13 bases in the middle. CDR3 sequence: CASTGEGSIQYF. The DNA of the CDR3 is TGTGCCAGCACAGGGGAAGGCAGCATTCAGTACTTC.

Only a few counts were recorded for this clonotype. The chain combines TRBV9 with TRBJ2-7, with 13 bases that match TRBD2. The CDR3 contains 15 residues. The V gene's germline CDR1 is SGDLS and CDR2 YYNGEE. J lost 3 bases, V lost 4 bases, and 4 bases had no gene match. CDR3 residues: CASSFRTSGGYEQYF. The CDR3 DNA reads as TGTGCCAGCAGCTTCCGGACTAGCGGGGGCTACGAGCAGTACTTC.

The chain carries TRBV9 and TRBJ2-3, with D possibly matching TRBD2 (6 bases). The CDR3 runs 14 residues. V was clipped by 6 bases and J by 3 bases, with 14 bases between them. CDR1 SGDLS and CDR2 YYNGEE come from the germline V gene. The CDR3 DNA is TGTGCCAGCACTCTGGGCGGAGGGACAGATACGCAGTATTTT. It yields the protein CASTLGGGTDTQYF.